The entry below describes one T cell receptor (beta chain). What it recognizes is unknown. The data belong to a study of CD8+ T cells in alopecia areata. RNA was isolated and reverse transcribed to cDNA, the sequencing template. Measured with immunoSEQ multiplex PCR; TCRdb has only the in-frame clones, and not every one. The table has under 350,000 clones, 58% seen once. Overall study findings and caveats: Lesional scalp displayed greater clonality than normal scalp, most notably in alopecia totalis/universalis. The study found that many expanded lesional clones persisted in scalp and blood during tofacitinib.

Treatment defined: oral pan-JAK inhibitor, 5-10 mg twice daily. This receptor was taken from a human donor with alopecia areata. This material consisted of CD4+ T cells sorted from blood, taken at week 24, from a patient treated with tofacitinib.

CDR3 coding DNA: TGTGCCAGCAGTCCAGGGGGGGGCTCCTACGAGCAGTACTTC. Translated: CASSPGGGSYEQYF. The V call is TRBV6-5, the J call TRBJ2-7; D assignment may be TRBD1 or TRBD2 (7 bases each). CDR3 size: 14 residues. V was cut by 5 bases and J by 0 bases, with 11 bases left in between. Germline lookup yields CDR1 MNHEY and CDR2 SVGAGI.